Reported below is one T cell receptor (beta chain). Its antigen is undetermined. This entry comes from a study of cytotoxic CD8 clonotypes in ibrutinib-treated CLL. Study context: Complete response was seen in 2 patients and partial in some 24; roughly 12 progressed and roughly 14 stayed remitted after a median around 64 months. Response sampling occurred after a median around 12 months of treatment (range 6 to 36). Notes on the study in general: Rising at ibrutinib response, clonality subsequently fell back toward baseline at progression. Researchers report that baseline clonality outpaced age-matched healthy donors and tracked circulating CD8+ T-cell counts.

Here immunoSEQ multiplex PCR was the method, and the copy in TCRdb shows in-frame clones only, minus some. The data show more than 110,000 clones, 91% seen once. Looked up from germline, CDR1 is MNHNY and CDR2 is SVGAGI (reference sequence). CDR3 length: 16 residues. V was trimmed by 2 bases and J by 3 bases, leaving 17 bases between them. The chain employs TRBV6-6 and TRBJ2-7; the D gene is possibly TRBD2 (5 bases). The material sequenced was PBMCs, taken after 12 months of ibrutinib treatment. This TCR came from a human donor with chronic lymphocytic leukemia. The CDR3, as DNA: TGTGCCAGCAGTTACCGCCCCCTAGCAGGCGACTACGAGCAGTACTTC. Protein: CASSYRPLAGDYEQYF.